The 21 T cell receptor beta chains given below trace back to one sample, sequenced in a study of spatial heterogeneity in lung cancer. Documented time point: sample taken at primary tumor resection. These receptors have no identified antigens. TCRdb analysed the 5' RACE reads with MiXCR anew, one entry per CDR3 protein. Of around 12,000 distinct CDR3 sequences listed, roughly 5.6% are singletons. Whole-study results and caveats: Counts that tracked tumor mutation counts were those of expanded intratumoral alpha and beta TCRs.

The input for sequencing was lung tumor tissue, taken at surgery. The receptors originated from a female donor with early-stage non-small cell lung cancer.

At least ten counts were recorded for this clonotype. This beta chain is a stray sequence in a library constructed for alpha chains; its clone size is not meaningful. The chain uses TRBV28 and TRBJ2-5, with TRBD2 identical over 8 bases. In germline, CDR1 is MDHEN, CDR2 SYDVKM. The V segment lost 4 bases and the J segment 1 base; nucleotides outside the gene matches: 2. The CDR3 covers 14 residues. The CDR3 reads CASSSSGSQETQYF. In nucleotides, the CDR3 is TGTGCCAGCAGTTCAAGCGGGAGCCAAGAGACCCAGTACTTC.

There are many counts of this clonotype. Because this beta chain is a stray read in a library intended to capture alpha chains, its abundance should not be given much weight. This chain uses TRBV19 with TRBJ2-1, with 7 bases identical to TRBD1. The CDR3 loop spans 17 amino acids. CDR1 is LNHDA and CDR2 is SQIVND in the germline V gene (reference sequence). V was clipped by 4 bases and J by 2 bases; unmatched bases: 11. The CDR3 here is CASSKNTGDRTYNEQFF. The CDR3 DNA follows: TGTGCCAGTAGTAAGAACACAGGGGACAGAACCTACAATGAGCAGTTCTTC.

This clonotype was counted at least ten times. For a library built for alpha chains, this beta chain is a stray read; little rests on its size. The genes are TRBV4-1 and TRBJ1-1; D is uncertain. The V and J ends lost 0 bases and 0 bases respectively, with 5 bases between them. The CDR3 totals 14 residues. Per germline, CDR1 MGHRA and CDR2 YSYEKL. For the CDR3, the DNA is TGCGCCAGCAGCCAAGAACGATTGAACACTGAAGCTTTCTTT. The encoded protein is CASSQERLNTEAFF.

This clonotype has at least ten counts. This beta chain appears as a stray read in a library generated for alpha chains; its size is not informative. The J gene is TRBJ2-3, the V gene TRBV9; 8 bases fit TRBD1. This CDR3 is built from 14 residues. Trimming at V came to 4 bases and at J to 8 bases, leaving 9 bases not matched to a gene. CDR1 and CDR2 (germline): SGDLS, YYNGEE. The CDR3 sequence is CASSFGTGQVTQYF. The CDR3 nucleotides read TGTGCCAGCAGCTTCGGGACAGGTCAGGTTACGCAGTATTTT. Using reference TRBV9 and TRBJ2-3 for the parts outside the CDR3, the full variable domain is DSGVTQTPKHLITATGQRVTLRCSPRSGDLSVYWYQQSLDQGLQFLIQYYNGEERAKGNILERFSAQQFPDLHSELNLSSLELGDSALYFCASSFGTGQVTQYFGPGTRLTVL.

This clonotype appeared many times. This beta chain is off target for a library built for alpha chains, so its abundance means little. The rearrangement links TRBV3-1 to TRBJ1-4; D is unresolved. The CDR3 runs to 11 residues. The V gene lost 4 bases and the J gene lost 14 bases, with 11 bases spanning the gap. Germline CDR1 is LGHDT and CDR2 is YNNKEL (reference sequence). The CDR3 reads CASSRTGVLFF. CDR3 DNA: TGTGCCAGCAGCCGTACCGGGGTCCTGTTTTTT.

This clonotype was observed at least ten times. This beta chain lies outside the target of a library built for alpha chains; its clone size means little. The chain couples TRBV24-1 to TRBJ2-3, with D uncertain. Looked up from germline, CDR1 is KGHDR and CDR2 is SFDVKD. This CDR3 is 11 amino acids long. Trimming removed 4 bases from V and 4 bases from J, with 2 bases in between. The CDR3 loop reads CATSEADTQYF. The CDR3 DNA follows: TGTGCCACCAGTGAGGCAGATACGCAGTATTTT.

This clonotype was seen at least ten times. This beta chain is an unintended read in a library built for alpha chains; its size means little. The rearrangement joins TRBV6-1 to TRBJ2-5, with TRBD2 matching 8 bases. This CDR3 is 13 amino acids long. Trimming cost V 6 bases and J 5 bases; bases outside gene matches: 5. CDR1 and CDR2 (germline): MNHNS, SASEGT. CDR3 protein: CASSRTSWETQYF. CDR3 bases: TGTGCCAGCAGCCGGACTAGCTGGGAGACCCAGTACTTC.

This clonotype has a count of ten or more. Since it is a stray read in a library aimed at alpha chains, this beta chain has a size that is not meaningful. The CDR3 loop reads CASSPGSGGAYIQYF. As DNA, the CDR3 is TGTGCCAGCAGTCCGGGGAGCGGGGGGGCTTACATTCAGTACTTC. The chain links TRBV2 to TRBJ2-4; 10 bases agree with TRBD2. This CDR3 is 15 amino acids long. The germline V gene has CDR1 SNHLY and CDR2 FYNNEI. V was pared by 5 bases and J by 8 bases, with 9 bases of the junction left unmatched.

This clonotype is categorized as medium-sized. Being off target in a library aimed at alpha chains, this beta chain has a size of little meaning. This rearrangement joins TRBV5-1 to TRBJ2-1; perhaps TRBD2 as D (5 bases). The germline V gene has CDR1 SGHRS and CDR2 YFSETQ. This CDR3 contains 15 residues. V dropped 1 base and J dropped 10 bases, with 18 bases sitting between them. The CDR3 region is CASSLQPGKDREQFF. CDR3 coding DNA: TGCGCCAGCAGCTTGCAACCCGGGAAAGATCGGGAGCAGTTCTTC.

This clonotype was found many times. Within a library made for alpha chains, this beta chain is off target, and its count is uninformative. The gene calls are TRBV6-5 and TRBJ1-4; 8 bases map to TRBD1. Trimming cost V 6 bases and J 8 bases; bases outside gene matches: 5. The germline CDR1 and CDR2 sequences are MNHEY and SVGAGI. The CDR3 has 13 residues. The CDR3 loop is CASSRTGSEKLFF. In DNA, the CDR3 is TGTGCCAGCAGCAGGACAGGGAGCGAAAAACTGTTTTTT.

This clonotype was seen many times. Since the library was made to target alpha chains, this beta chain is a stray read and its abundance is not meaningful. The chain carries TRBV7-2 and TRBJ1-2, with 7 bases identical to TRBD1. V lost 5 bases to trimming and J lost 4 bases; unmatched junction nucleotides: 10. The CDR3 extends over 15 amino acids. Per the germline V gene, CDR1 is SGHTA and CDR2 is FQGNSA. The CDR3 nucleotides read TGTGCCAGCAGCCCAGGGGGGGCCCCCGTCTATGGCTACACCTTC. It encodes CASSPGGAPVYGYTF.

This clonotype was recorded at least ten times. This beta chain is off target for a library built for alpha chains, so its abundance means little. J is TRBJ2-1 and V is TRBV7-6; D gene unclear. The germline gives CDR1 SGHVS, CDR2 FNYEAQ. This CDR3 comprises 15 residues. Trimming pared 5 bases from V and 4 bases from J, leaving 15 bases between. The CDR3 DNA reads TGTGCCAGCAGCCCAGCCCCGGGTCCTTACAATGAGCAGTTCTTC. It encodes CASSPAPGPYNEQFF.

This clonotype was recorded many times. This beta chain slipped into a library made for alpha chains as a stray read, so its size is not meaningful. V and J are TRBV5-4 and TRBJ2-3, with 9 bases that match TRBD2. Losses at the gene ends were 0 bases for V and 6 bases for J; bases not matched to a gene: 5. There are 15 residues in the CDR3. The germline gives CDR1 SGHNT, CDR2 YYREEE (reference sequence). The DNA for the CDR3 is TGTGCCAGCAGCTTGGAGGCGGGGGGGCCGGATACGCAGTATTTT. It codes for CASSLEAGGPDTQYF.

This clonotype was picked up many times. This beta chain is an off-target read within a library intended for alpha chains, so its frequency means little. The chain employs TRBV3-1 and TRBJ1-2; D is undetermined. Trimming shortened V by 0 bases and J by 4 bases, and 15 bases separated the two germline ends. The CDR3 covers 16 residues. CDR1 is LGHDT, CDR2 YNNKEL, per germline (reference sequence). The CDR3: CASSQDPPRRGYGYTF. The CDR3 coding sequence is TGTGCCAGCAGCCAAGATCCCCCCCGGAGAGGCTATGGCTACACCTTC.

This clonotype was picked up many times. As an off-target read in a library built for alpha chains, this beta chain has a frequency of little significance. The CDR3 bases are TGTGCCACCAGCCCTGAGGGAGGGTCCTATGGCTACACCTTC. Translated: CATSPEGGSYGYTF. The chain carries TRBV15 and TRBJ1-2; no reliable D call. V shed 5 bases and J shed 4 bases, with 14 bases lying between them. CDR3 length: 14 amino acids. CDR1 is LNHNV and CDR2 is YYDKDF in the germline V gene (reference sequence).

This clonotype has ten or more counts. The size of this beta chain means little, since it is a stray read in a library made for alpha chains. The J gene is TRBJ2-4, the V gene TRBV20-1, with a tentative D call TRBD2 (6 bases). Germline V gene sequence: CDR1 DFQATT, CDR2 SNEGSKA (reference sequence). Deletions cut 4 bases from V and 6 bases from J, with 16 bases between. This CDR3 is built from 14 residues. The CDR3 is CSAKVPGLLNIQYF. For the CDR3, the DNA is TGCAGTGCTAAAGTCCCGGGACTCCTAAACATTCAGTACTTC.

This clonotype was observed at least ten times. This beta chain came through as a stray read in a library set up for alpha chains, and its size says little. The chain links TRBV2 to TRBJ2-3; D is unresolved. V was trimmed by 1 base and J by 0 bases, leaving 8 bases between them. The CDR3 runs to 15 residues. The V gene's germline CDR1 is SNHLY and CDR2 FYNNEI. CDR3 protein: CASSEGGSSTDTQYF. Here the CDR3 DNA reads TGTGCCAGCAGTGAAGGAGGCTCTAGCACAGATACGCAGTATTTT.

Many counts were recorded for this clonotype. The library was built for alpha chains, so this beta chain is an off-target read and its size means little. Written as DNA, the CDR3 is TGCGCCAGCAGCTTCGCAGGGGGCTCGGCAGATACGCAGTATTTT. Translating gives CASSFAGGSADTQYF. J is TRBJ2-3 and V is TRBV5-1, with 8 bases fitting TRBD1. The V and J ends lost 2 bases and 4 bases, in that order; junction bases with no gene match: 6. This CDR3 is built from 15 residues. Germline CDR1 SGHRS, CDR2 YFSETQ.

This clonotype has at least ten counts. This beta chain represents an off-target read in a library built for alpha chains; its size is of limited meaning. This chain joins TRBV28 and TRBJ1-2, with a tentative D call TRBD1 (6 bases). The CDR3 contains 15 residues. Germline CDR1 MDHEN, CDR2 SYDVKM. V lost 6 bases to trimming and J lost 2 bases, with 16 bases between them. The CDR3 loop reads CASRIRGYRNYGYTF. In DNA, the CDR3 is TGTGCCAGCAGGATTAGGGGGTATCGAAACTATGGCTACACCTTC.

This clonotype was counted at least ten times. This beta chain is off target for a library built for alpha chains, so its abundance means little. The genes are TRBV3-1 and TRBJ1-1; D gene unclear. Deletions cut 4 bases from V and 5 bases from J, with 14 bases between. This CDR3 has 14 residues. Germline lookup yields CDR1 LGHDT and CDR2 YNNKEL (reference sequence). CDR3 amino acids: CASSRTSRTTEAFF. The CDR3 bases are TGTGCCAGCAGCCGTACCTCACGCACGACTGAAGCTTTCTTT. The complete variable domain, with remaining parts taken from reference TRBV3-1 and TRBJ1-1, reads DTAVSQTPKYLVTQMGNDKSIKCEQNLGHDTMYWYKQDSKKFLKIMFSYNNKELIINETVPNRFSPKSPDKAHLNLHINSLELGDSAVYFCASSRTSRTTEAFFGQGTRLTVV.

There are a few counts of this clonotype. Since it is a stray read in a library aimed at alpha chains, this beta chain has a size that is not meaningful. The J gene is TRBJ1-2, the V gene TRBV6-5; D is unclear. The V and J ends lost 2 bases and 4 bases respectively, with 8 bases between them. The CDR3 spans 13 residues. The V gene's germline CDR1 is MNHEY and CDR2 SVGAGI. The CDR3 loop reads CASSYTRSYGYTF. CDR3 nucleotides: TGTGCCAGCAGTTACACAAGATCCTATGGCTACACCTTC.